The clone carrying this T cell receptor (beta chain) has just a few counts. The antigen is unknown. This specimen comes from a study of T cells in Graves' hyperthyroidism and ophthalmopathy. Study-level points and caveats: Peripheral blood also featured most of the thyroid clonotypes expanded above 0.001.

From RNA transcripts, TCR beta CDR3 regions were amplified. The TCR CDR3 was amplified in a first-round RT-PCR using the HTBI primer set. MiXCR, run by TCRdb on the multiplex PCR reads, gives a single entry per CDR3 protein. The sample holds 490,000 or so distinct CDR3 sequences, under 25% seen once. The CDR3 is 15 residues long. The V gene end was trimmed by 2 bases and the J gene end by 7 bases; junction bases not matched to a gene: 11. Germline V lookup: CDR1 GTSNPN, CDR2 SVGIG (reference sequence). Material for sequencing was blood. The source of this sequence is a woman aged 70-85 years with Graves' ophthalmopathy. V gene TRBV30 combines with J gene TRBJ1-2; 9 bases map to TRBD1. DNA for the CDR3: TGTGCCTGGAGTCAATACAGGGGGCGCGCCCCTGGCTACACCTTC. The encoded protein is CAWSQYRGRAPGYTF.